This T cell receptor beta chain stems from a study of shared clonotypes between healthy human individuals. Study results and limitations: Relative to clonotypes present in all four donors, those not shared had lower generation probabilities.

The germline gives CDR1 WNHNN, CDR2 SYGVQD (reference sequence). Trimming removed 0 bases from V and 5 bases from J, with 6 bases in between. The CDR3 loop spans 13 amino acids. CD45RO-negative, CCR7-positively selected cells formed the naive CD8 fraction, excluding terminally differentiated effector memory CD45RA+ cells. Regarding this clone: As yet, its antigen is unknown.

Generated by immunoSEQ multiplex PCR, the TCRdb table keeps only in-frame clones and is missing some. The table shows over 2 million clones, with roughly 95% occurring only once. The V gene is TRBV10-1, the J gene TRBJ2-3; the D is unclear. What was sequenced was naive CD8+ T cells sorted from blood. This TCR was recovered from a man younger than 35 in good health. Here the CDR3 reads CASSESKRDTQYF. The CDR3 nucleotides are TGCGCCAGCAGTGAGTCAAAGAGAGATACGCAGTATTTT.